This T cell receptor beta chain was identified during a study of blood T cell repertoires in COVID-19. Turning to the study itself: Acute and convalescent COVID-19 samples came from the United States, Italy and Spain.

Clones were sequenced by immunoSEQ multiplex PCR, and TCRdb holds only the in-frame ones, with some missing. This sample yields roughly 100,000 clones, of which about four fifths are seen a single time; roughly 20% belongs to the top ten. The source material was peripheral blood. The receptor was derived from a human donor in a cohort sampled during active COVID-19.

The CDR3 reads CASRGTGDSYEQYF. The CDR3 DNA follows: TGTGCCAGCAGGGGGACAGGGGACTCCTACGAGCAGTACTTC. The chain has TRBV6-5 and TRBJ2-7; the match to TRBD1 covers 10 bases. Per the germline V gene, CDR1 is MNHEY and CDR2 is SVGAGI. The CDR3 totals 14 residues. Trimming removed 6 bases from V and 0 bases from J; junction bases left unmatched: 2.